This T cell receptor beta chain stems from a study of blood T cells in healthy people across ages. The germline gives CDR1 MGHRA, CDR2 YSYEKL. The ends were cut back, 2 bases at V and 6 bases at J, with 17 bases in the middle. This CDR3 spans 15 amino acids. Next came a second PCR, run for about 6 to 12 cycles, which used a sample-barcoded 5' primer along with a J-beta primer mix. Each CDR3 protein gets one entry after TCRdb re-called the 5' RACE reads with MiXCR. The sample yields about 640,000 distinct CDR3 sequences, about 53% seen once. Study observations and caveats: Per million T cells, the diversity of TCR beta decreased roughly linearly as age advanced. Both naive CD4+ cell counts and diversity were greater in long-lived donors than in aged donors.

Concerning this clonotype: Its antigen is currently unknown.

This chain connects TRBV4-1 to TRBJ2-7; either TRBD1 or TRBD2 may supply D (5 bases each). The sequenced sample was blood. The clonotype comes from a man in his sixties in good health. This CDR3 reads CASSQQIGTPSEQYF. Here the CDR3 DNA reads TGCGCCAGCAGCCAACAGATCGGGACCCCCAGCGAGCAGTACTTC.